The 18 T cell receptor beta chains below all came from one sample that was sequenced in a study of cytotoxic CD8 clonotypes in ibrutinib-treated CLL. Assay: immunoSEQ multiplex PCR; the TCRdb copy retains only in-frame clones and omits some. The sample shows 90,000 to 100,000 clones, 60% to 80% of them seen only once. The material sequenced was PBMCs, taken after 12 months of ibrutinib treatment. The receptors shown here come from a human donor with chronic lymphocytic leukemia.

This chain uses TRBV21-1 with TRBJ2-7; the table names TRBD1, a call not compared with the DNA. TRBV21-1 is termed a pseudogene. The CDR3 is made up of 22 amino acids. Here the CDR3 DNA reads TGTGCCAGCAGCAAAATGGAACGTAACCGCAGGACAGGGGGCGTTCGTTCCTACGAGCAGTACTTC. Translated, it gives CASSKMERNRRTGGVRSYEQYF.

This clone was observed once. The CDR3 sequence: CASSTLAGGPGYEQYF. The CDR3, as DNA: TGTGCCAGCAGTACACTAGCGGGGGGGCCAGGGTACGAGCAGTACTTC. V and J are TRBV7-2 and TRBJ2-7; 13 bases agree with TRBD2. Per germline, CDR1 SGHTA and CDR2 FQGNSA. The CDR3 consists of 16 residues. J was trimmed by 4 bases and V by 6 bases; bases with no gene match: 9. Full variable domain (rest looked up from reference TRBV7-2 and TRBJ2-7): GAGVSQSPSNKVTEKGKDVELRCDPISGHTALYWYRQSLGQGLEFLIYFQGNSAPDKSGLPSDRFSAERTGGSVSTLTIQRTQQEDSAVYLCASSTLAGGPGYEQYFGPGTRLTVT.

V is TRBV7-2 and J is TRBJ1-5; D is possibly TRBD1 (6 bases). This CDR3 has 15 residues. Looked up from germline, CDR1 is SGHTA and CDR2 is FQGNSA. V dropped 2 bases and J dropped 6 bases, with 14 bases sitting between them. In DNA form, the CDR3 reads TGTGCCAGCAGCTTAAGTCAGGGGAAGGGTCAGCCCCAGCATTTT. The encoded protein is CASSLSQGKGQPQHF.

This clone has only one observation. The chain recombines TRBV14 with TRBJ2-7, with D possibly TRBD2 on 5 matching bases. The CDR3 has 14 amino acids. The V and J ends lost 0 bases and 5 bases respectively, with 11 bases between them. In germline, CDR1 is SGHDN, CDR2 FVKESK. The CDR3 is CASSQDSRGHEQYF. As DNA, the CDR3 is TGTGCCAGCAGCCAAGATAGTCGGGGTCACGAGCAGTACTTC. Full variable domain (outside the CDR3, taken from reference TRBV14 and TRBJ2-7): EAGVTQFPSHSVIEKGQTVTLRCDPISGHDNLYWYRRVMGKEIKFLLHFVKESKQDESGMPNNRFLAERTGGTYSTLKVQPAELEDSGVYFCASSQDSRGHEQYFGPGTRLTVT.

The chain uses TRBV9 and TRBJ2-7, with unresolved D. CDR1 SGDLS and CDR2 YYNGEE come from the germline V gene. Between the trimmed V and J ends, which lost 0 bases and 5 bases, there was a span of 15 bases. There are 15 residues in the CDR3. This CDR3 is CASSVGAGVGDEQYF. CDR3 sequence (DNA): TGTGCCAGCAGCGTAGGGGCTGGAGTGGGCGACGAGCAGTACTTC.

The chain carries TRBV10-3 and TRBJ1-2; 9 bases are shared with TRBD1. The CDR3 spans 16 residues. J was trimmed by 7 bases and V by 9 bases; bases with no gene match: 18. Looked up from germline, CDR1 is ENHRY and CDR2 is SYGVKD. In DNA form, the CDR3 reads TGTGCCATTAGCAAATCAACGGGACAGGGCTTCTCTGGCTACACCTTC. Translated, it gives CAISKSTGQGFSGYTF.

This clone was picked up many times. The CDR3 loop is CASSALAGGQETQYF. In DNA form, the CDR3 reads TGTGCCAGCAGCGCCCTAGCGGGGGGCCAAGAGACCCAGTACTTC. The rearrangement links TRBV7-2 to TRBJ2-5; 11 bases line up with TRBD2. The V gene's germline CDR1 is SGHTA and CDR2 FQGNSA. Germline trimming cut 5 bases from V and 1 base from J; bases unmatched to any gene: 3. The CDR3 has 15 amino acids.

The chain has TRBV5-1 and TRBJ2-3; 8 nucleotides align to TRBD2. The germline gives CDR1 SGHRS, CDR2 YFSETQ. CDR3 size: 18 residues. V was pared by 0 bases and J by 1 base, with 10 bases of the junction left unmatched. This CDR3 is CASSLAGRAIDRTDTQYF. CDR3 in DNA: TGCGCCAGCAGCTTGGCCGGGAGGGCTATAGACCGCACAGATACGCAGTATTTT. Full variable domain (outside the CDR3, taken from reference TRBV5-1 and TRBJ2-3): KAGVTQTPRYLIKTRGQQVTLSCSPISGHRSVSWYQQTPGQGLQFLFEYFSETQRNKGNFPGRFSGRQFSNSRSEMNVSTLELGDSALYLCASSLAGRAIDRTDTQYFGPGTRLTVL.

This clone was detected only a few times. The chain links TRBV7-2 to TRBJ2-1; perhaps TRBD2 as D (6 bases). This CDR3 is 14 amino acids long. Trimming cost V 4 bases and J 0 bases, with 7 bases left between them. Germline-derived CDR1 and CDR2 are SGHTA and FQGNSA. CDR3 coding DNA: TGTGCCAGCAGCTCGGGGGTCTCCTACAATGAGCAGTTCTTC. Protein product: CASSSGVSYNEQFF.

This clone was found once. This chain uses TRBV16 with TRBJ2-5; D is possibly TRBD2 (6 bases). The CDR3 extends over 15 amino acids. The V gene's germline CDR1 is KGHSY and CDR2 FQNENV. V lost 0 bases and J 5 bases, leaving 13 bases between the germline ends. CDR3 protein: CASSQSAGLGETQYF. The CDR3, as DNA: TGTGCCAGCAGCCAATCTGCGGGGTTGGGTGAGACCCAGTACTTC.

The chain carries TRBV28 and TRBJ1-1; D unclear. The CDR3 covers 13 residues. Trimming left V 6 bases short and J 6 bases short, with 14 bases between. Germline assignment: CDR1 MDHEN and CDR2 SYDVKM. CDR3: CASSYLTAAEAFF. CDR3 DNA sequence: TGTGCCAGCAGCTACCTGACCGCCGCTGAAGCTTTCTTT.

This clone was found a few times. V is TRBV6-6 and J is TRBJ1-2; TRBD1 agrees at 8 bases. Germline V CDR1 and CDR2: MNHNY, SVGAGI (reference sequence). The length of the CDR3 is 16 residues. After removal of 2 bases from V and 3 bases from J, the junction contained 8 bases not matched to a gene. In DNA form, the CDR3 reads TGTGCCAGCAGTTACCCTAGAAAACAGGGGGACTATGGCTACACCTTC. Translated: CASSYPRKQGDYGYTF.

The chain combines TRBV18 with TRBJ1-4; D is undetermined. Deletions cut 2 bases from V and 5 bases from J, with 6 bases between. The germline V gene encodes CDR1 KGHSH and CDR2 LQKENI. The CDR3 contains 13 residues. The CDR3 sequence: CASSPIGNEKLFF. For the CDR3, the DNA is TGTGCCAGCTCACCAATTGGAAATGAAAAACTGTTTTTT.

The V and J genes are TRBV6-1 and TRBJ2-7; 9 bases align to TRBD1. Germline CDR1 MNHNS, CDR2 SASEGT. CDR3 length equals 18 residues. V was pared by 3 bases and J by 3 bases, with 15 bases of the junction left unmatched. The DNA for the CDR3 is TGTGCCAGCAGTGAGGGAGGGTCGGGACAGGGAGGAGGCTACGAGCAGTACTTC. It codes for CASSEGGSGQGGGYEQYF.

The table lists this clone with many counts. The V gene is TRBV15, the J gene TRBJ2-7, with 7 bases identical to TRBD2. V lost 3 bases, J lost 2 bases, and 4 bases stayed unmatched. CDR3 length: 14 amino acids. CDR1 is LNHNV and CDR2 is YYDKDF in the germline V gene (reference sequence). The CDR3 loop reads CATSSGRGPYEQYF. In DNA form, the CDR3 reads TGTGCCACCAGCAGTGGGAGGGGTCCCTACGAGCAGTACTTC.

This clone has a handful of counts. V usage is TRBV7-3 and J usage is TRBJ2-7; unclear D gene. The CDR3 sequence is 15 residues long. V lost 5 bases and J 5 bases, leaving 19 bases between the germline ends. Per the germline V gene, CDR1 is SGHTA and CDR2 is FQGTGA. CDR3 nucleotides: TGTGCCAGCAGCCCCCGGGTTGTGGGGATCAACGAGCAGTACTTC. It yields the protein CASSPRVVGINEQYF.

This clone has only a few counts. J is TRBJ1-5 and V is TRBV6-1; D is unclear. The CDR3 loop spans 13 amino acids. Trimming took 2 bases from V and 6 from J, leaving 8 bases between them. Germline V gene lookup returns CDR1 MNHNS and CDR2 SASEGT. The DNA for the CDR3 is TGTGCCAGCAGTGAATTGGAGGGTCAGCCCCAGCATTTT. Translated, it gives CASSELEGQPQHF.

The J gene is TRBJ2-1, the V gene TRBV27; 10 bases line up with TRBD2. Trimming cost V 5 bases and J 2 bases; bases outside gene matches: 6. CDR3 size: 16 residues. From germline, CDR1 is MNHEY and CDR2 SMNVEV (reference sequence). CDR3 coding DNA: TGTGCCAGCAGTCCACTGGGGACTAGCGCCTACAATGAGCAGTTCTTC. Translating it yields CASSPLGTSAYNEQFF.